Presented here are 5 T cell receptor beta chains from one specimen sequenced in a study of CD8+ T cells in alopecia areata. The treatment was: oral pan-JAK inhibitor, 5-10 mg twice daily. The authors extracted RNA and reverse transcribed it into cDNA as the sequencing template. Profiling relied on immunoSEQ multiplex PCR, and the TCRdb table lists in-frame clones only, not all of them. The sample carries more than 150,000 clones, 40% to 55% recorded once. The starting material was CD8+ T cells sorted from blood, obtained at week 52, from a patient treated with tofacitinib. All receptors derive from a human donor with alopecia areata.

CDR3 sequence reads: CASRRADTQYF. As DNA, the CDR3 is TGTGCCAGCAGACGCGCAGATACGCAGTATTTT. This chain uses TRBV27 with TRBJ2-3; no reliable D call. The germline V and J ends were trimmed by 6 bases and 4 bases, with 5 bases remaining between them. The CDR3 covers 11 residues. Germline-derived CDR1 and CDR2 are MNHEY and SMNVEV (reference sequence).

A few counts support this clone. This sequence joins TRBV6-1 and TRBJ1-1, with TRBD1 as a possible D gene (5 bases). Germline values: CDR1 MNHNS, CDR2 SASEGT. This CDR3 has 14 residues. Trimming stripped 2 bases from V and 4 bases from J, with 11 bases between. DNA of the CDR3: TGTGCCAGCAGTGAAAGGGGTAGGGGCACTGAAGCTTTCTTT. This sequence encodes CASSERGRGTEAFF.

A few counts support this clone. V is TRBV13 and J is TRBJ1-1; D is unclear. V was shortened by 7 bases and J by 2 bases, with 14 bases between the two germline ends. The germline V gene encodes CDR1 PRHDT and CDR2 FYEKMQ (reference sequence). CDR3 length: 14 amino acids. CDR3 residues: CASNHLDRNTEAFF. The CDR3 DNA reads as TGTGCCAGCAACCATTTGGACCGTAACACTGAAGCTTTCTTT.

This clone was seen a few times. V gene TRBV20-1 combines with J gene TRBJ1-1; no reliable D call. Germline V gene sequence: CDR1 DFQATT, CDR2 SNEGSKA (reference sequence). The CDR3 extends over 11 amino acids. V was clipped by 6 bases and J by 10 bases, with 15 bases between them. CDR3 nucleotide sequence: TGCAGTGCCCGGGGTGGGCAGCGAGCTTTCTTT. This sequence encodes CSARGGQRAFF.

This clone has a single count. The V and J genes are TRBV5-6 and TRBJ2-7, with 7 bases identical to TRBD1. J was trimmed by 6 bases and V by 4 bases; bases with no gene match: 7. Germline lookup yields CDR1 SGHDT and CDR2 YYEEEE. The CDR3 consists of 13 residues. CDR3 coding DNA: TGTGCCAGCAGCCCTGACAGGGCAGCCGAGCAGTACTTC. This encodes CASSPDRAAEQYF.